The clone carrying this T cell receptor beta chain has a handful of counts. The source of the sample is a study of patients and donors after allogeneic stem cell transplantation. TCRdb used MiXCR to reprocess the RT-PCR reads, holding one entry per CDR3 protein. The table shows about a million distinct CDR3 sequences, with about 20% occurring only once. CDR1 LGHDT and CDR2 YNNKEL come from the germline V gene (reference sequence). Trimming removed 3 bases at V and 6 bases at J, with 18 bases between. The CDR3 contains 16 residues. The receptor was derived from a human donor who was either an allogeneic HSCT recipient or a stem cell or donor lymphocyte infusion donor (not recorded which). It is not recorded whose cells these are; they may come from a transplant donor. The rearrangement joins TRBV3-1 to TRBJ1-5; D perhaps matches TRBD1 (5 bases). The source material was blood, either unsorted or a sorted T cell fraction (not recorded which). The CDR3 region has the DNA TGTGCCAGCAGCCAGACCTTCGCCCAGGGAACTCAGCCCCAGCATTTT. The encoded protein is CASSQTFAQGTQPQHF. Full variable domain (missing parts from reference TRBV3-1 and TRBJ1-5): DTAVSQTPKYLVTQMGNDKSIKCEQNLGHDTMYWYKQDSKKFLKIMFSYNNKELIINETVPNRFSPKSPDKAHLNLHINSLELGDSAVYFCASSQTFAQGTQPQHFGDGTRLSIL.